This T cell receptor beta chain was identified during a study of early T cells in non-severe SARS-CoV-2 infection. This clonotype occurred many times. Researchers tagged individual cDNA molecules with unique molecular identifiers. TCRdb analysed the 5' RACE reads with MiXCR anew, one entry per CDR3 protein. The sample has about 26,000 distinct CDR3 sequences; about 4.5% are singletons. The CDR3 has 10 residues. In germline, CDR1 is DFQATT, CDR2 SNEGSKA (reference sequence). V gave up 4 bases and J gave up 5 bases, with 5 bases separating them. The sequence came from an adult who was a healthcare worker with PCR-confirmed SARS-CoV-2 infection or an uninfected control (not recorded which). Material for sequencing was whole blood. This rearrangement joins TRBV20-1 to TRBJ2-5, with D perhaps TRBD1 (5 bases). CDR3 coding DNA: TGCAGTGCTACAGGGGAGACCCAGTACTTC. Protein sequence: CSATGETQYF.